This passage covers 5 T cell receptor beta chains from one sample sequenced in a study of blood T cell repertoires in COVID-19. Assay: immunoSEQ multiplex PCR; the TCRdb copy retains only in-frame clones and omits some. Of about 160,000 clones listed, about 83% are singletons. Sequencing was carried out using peripheral blood. The source is a woman aged 80 or over with acute or convalescent COVID-19.

V and J are TRBV5-1 and TRBJ1-1, with a possible D match to TRBD1 (5 bases). Trimming took off 0 bases at V and 0 bases at J, with 6 bases between the two ends. The CDR3 is 14 residues long. Germline CDR1 and CDR2: SGHRS and YFSETQ. Written as DNA, the CDR3 is TGCGCCAGCAGCTTGGCAGGGATGAACACTGAAGCTTTCTTT. It specifies CASSLAGMNTEAFF. The whole variable domain, filled in from reference TRBV5-1 and TRBJ1-1, reads KAGVTQTPRYLIKTRGQQVTLSCSPISGHRSVSWYQQTPGQGLQFLFEYFSETQRNKGNFPGRFSGRQFSNSRSEMNVSTLELGDSALYLCASSLAGMNTEAFFGQGTRLTVV.

J is TRBJ2-2 and V is TRBV6-2 or TRBV6-3; a possible D gene is TRBD2 (5 bases). Between the trimmed V and J ends, which lost 3 bases and 2 bases, there was a span of 7 bases. Germline loops: CDR1 MNHEY, CDR2 SVGEGT. This CDR3 spans 14 amino acids. The CDR3 here is CASSYRENTGELFF. CDR3 bases: TGTGCCAGCAGTTATCGGGAAAACACCGGGGAGCTGTTTTTT.

The chain joins TRBV28 to TRBJ1-1, with TRBD1 matching 9 bases. Germline V gene lookup returns CDR1 MDHEN and CDR2 SYDVKM. The CDR3 consists of 14 residues. J gave up 7 bases and V 6 bases, and 9 bases lay outside the gene matches. Written as DNA, the CDR3 is TGTGCCAGCAGGGATTACAGGGGGCTGGGTGAAGCTTTCTTT. It specifies CASRDYRGLGEAFF. Drawing the rest from reference TRBV28 and TRBJ1-1, the complete variable domain is DVKVTQSSRYLVKRTGEKVFLECVQDMDHENMFWYRQDPGLGLRLIYFSYDVKMKEKGDIPEGYSVSREKKERFSLILESASTNQTSMYLCASRDYRGLGEAFFGQGTRLTVV.

The chain joins TRBV2 to TRBJ1-5; D is undetermined. CDR1 is SNHLY, CDR2 FYNNEI, per germline. The length of the CDR3 is 15 residues. V dropped 6 bases and J dropped 0 bases, with 12 bases sitting between them. Written as DNA, the CDR3 is TGTGCCAGCAGGGAAACAAGAAATAGCAATCAGCCCCAGCATTTT. This sequence encodes CASRETRNSNQPQHF.

CDR3: CAWSTGQGDTEAFF. CDR3 DNA sequence: TGTGCCTGGAGTACAGGACAGGGGGACACTGAAGCTTTCTTT. The rearrangement joins TRBV30 to TRBJ1-1, with 10 positions matching TRBD1. CDR1 GTSNPN and CDR2 SVGIG come from the germline V gene (reference sequence). The CDR3 contains 14 residues. Trimming took 2 bases from V and 3 from J; bases not matched to a gene: 3.